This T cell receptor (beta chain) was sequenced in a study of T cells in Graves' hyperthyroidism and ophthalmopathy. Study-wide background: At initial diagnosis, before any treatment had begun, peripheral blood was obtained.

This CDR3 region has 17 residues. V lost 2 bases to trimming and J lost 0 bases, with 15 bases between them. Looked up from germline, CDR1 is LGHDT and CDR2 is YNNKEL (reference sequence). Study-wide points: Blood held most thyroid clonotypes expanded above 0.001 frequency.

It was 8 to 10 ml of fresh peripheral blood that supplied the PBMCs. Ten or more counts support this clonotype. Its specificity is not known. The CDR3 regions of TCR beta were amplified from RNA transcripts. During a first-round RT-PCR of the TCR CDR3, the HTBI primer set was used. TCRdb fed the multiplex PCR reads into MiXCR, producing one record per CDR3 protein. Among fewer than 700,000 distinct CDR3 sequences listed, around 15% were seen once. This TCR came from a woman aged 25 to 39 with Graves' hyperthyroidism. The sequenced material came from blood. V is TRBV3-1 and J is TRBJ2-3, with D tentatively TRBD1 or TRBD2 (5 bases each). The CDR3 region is CASSQRSRGRSTDTQYF. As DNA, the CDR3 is TGTGCCAGCAGCCAACGTTCTAGGGGACGTAGCACAGATACGCAGTATTTT.